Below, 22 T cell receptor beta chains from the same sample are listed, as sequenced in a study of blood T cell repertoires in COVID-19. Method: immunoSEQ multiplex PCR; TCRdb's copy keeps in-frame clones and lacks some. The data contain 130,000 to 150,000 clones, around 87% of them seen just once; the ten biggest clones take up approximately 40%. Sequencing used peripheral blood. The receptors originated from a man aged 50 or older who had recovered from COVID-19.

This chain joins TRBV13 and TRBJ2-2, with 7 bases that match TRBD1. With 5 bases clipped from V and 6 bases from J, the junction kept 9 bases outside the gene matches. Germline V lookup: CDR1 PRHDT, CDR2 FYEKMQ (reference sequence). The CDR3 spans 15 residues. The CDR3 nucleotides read TGTGCCAGCAGCCCCACCGGGACAGCTTCCGGGGAGCTGTTTTTT. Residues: CASSPTGTASGELFF.

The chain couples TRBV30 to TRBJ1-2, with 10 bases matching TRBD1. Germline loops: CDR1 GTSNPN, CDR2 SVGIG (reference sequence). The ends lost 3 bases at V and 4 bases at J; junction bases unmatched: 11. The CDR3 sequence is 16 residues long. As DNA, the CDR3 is TGTGCCTGGAGCCCCGAGACAGGGGGCTTCAGCTATGGCTACACCTTC. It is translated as CAWSPETGGFSYGYTF.

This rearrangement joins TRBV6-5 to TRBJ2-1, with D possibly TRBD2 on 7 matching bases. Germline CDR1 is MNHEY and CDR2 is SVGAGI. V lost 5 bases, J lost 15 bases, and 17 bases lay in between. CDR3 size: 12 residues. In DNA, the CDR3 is TGTGCCAGCAGTCCTCGTGGGGGGGCACGGTTCTTC. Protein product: CASSPRGGARFF.

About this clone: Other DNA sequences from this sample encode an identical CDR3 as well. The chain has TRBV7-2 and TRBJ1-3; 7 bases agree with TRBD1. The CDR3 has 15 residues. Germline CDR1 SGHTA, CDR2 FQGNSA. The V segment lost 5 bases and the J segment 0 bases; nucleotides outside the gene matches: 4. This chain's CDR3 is CASSGRDSSGNTIYF. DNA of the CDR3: TGTGCCAGCAGCGGTAGGGACAGCTCTGGAAACACCATATATTTT.

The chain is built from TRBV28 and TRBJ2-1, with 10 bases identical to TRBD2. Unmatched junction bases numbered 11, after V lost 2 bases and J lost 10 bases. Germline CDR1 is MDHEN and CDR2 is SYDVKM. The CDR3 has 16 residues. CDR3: CASSLAELAGDYEQFF. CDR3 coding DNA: TGTGCCAGCAGTTTAGCGGAGCTAGCGGGGGACTACGAGCAGTTCTTC.

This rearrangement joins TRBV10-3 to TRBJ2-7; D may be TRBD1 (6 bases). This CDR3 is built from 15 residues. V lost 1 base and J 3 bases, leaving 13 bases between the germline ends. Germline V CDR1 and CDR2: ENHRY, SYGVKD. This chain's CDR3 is CAISELSGVDYEQYF. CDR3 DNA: TGTGCCATCAGTGAGTTATCAGGGGTGGACTACGAGCAGTACTTC.

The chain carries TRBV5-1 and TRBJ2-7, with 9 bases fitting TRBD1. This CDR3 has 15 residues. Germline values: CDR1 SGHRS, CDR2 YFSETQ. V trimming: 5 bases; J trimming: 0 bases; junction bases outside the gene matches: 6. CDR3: CASSSGTGISYEQYF. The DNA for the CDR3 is TGCGCCAGCAGTTCCGGGACAGGGATCTCCTACGAGCAGTACTTC.

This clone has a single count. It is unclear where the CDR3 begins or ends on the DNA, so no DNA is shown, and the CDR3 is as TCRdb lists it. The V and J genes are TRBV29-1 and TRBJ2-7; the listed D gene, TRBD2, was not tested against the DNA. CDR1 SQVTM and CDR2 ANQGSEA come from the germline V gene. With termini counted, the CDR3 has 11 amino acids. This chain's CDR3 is CSVSAPGEQYF.

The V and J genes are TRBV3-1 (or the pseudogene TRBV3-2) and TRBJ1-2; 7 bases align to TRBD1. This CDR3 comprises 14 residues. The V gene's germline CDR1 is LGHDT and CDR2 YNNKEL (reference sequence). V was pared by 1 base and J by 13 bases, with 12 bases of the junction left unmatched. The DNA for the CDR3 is TGTGCCAGCAGCCAAGCTCCGGGACAGAGGGAGTGCACCTTC. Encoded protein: CASSQAPGQRECTF.

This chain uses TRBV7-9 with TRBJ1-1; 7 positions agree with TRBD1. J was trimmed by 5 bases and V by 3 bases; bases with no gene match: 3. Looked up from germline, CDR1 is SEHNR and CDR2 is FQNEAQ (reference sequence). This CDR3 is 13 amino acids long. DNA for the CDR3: TGTGCCAGCAGCTTCGCAGGGGGGACTGAAGCTTTCTTT. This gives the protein CASSFAGGTEAFF.

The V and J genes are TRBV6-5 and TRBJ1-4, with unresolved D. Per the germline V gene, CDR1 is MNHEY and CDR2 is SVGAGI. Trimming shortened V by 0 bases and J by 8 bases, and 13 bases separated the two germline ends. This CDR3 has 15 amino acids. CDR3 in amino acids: CASSYSIGSGEKLFF. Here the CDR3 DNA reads TGTGCCAGCAGTTACTCGATAGGGTCGGGGGAAAAACTGTTTTTT.

In DNA form, the CDR3 reads TGTGCCAGTACCCCGGACAGGATTTATGGCTACACCTTC. Encoded protein: CASTPDRIYGYTF. This rearrangement joins TRBV19 to TRBJ1-2; 7 positions agree with TRBD1. Per the germline V gene, CDR1 is LNHDA and CDR2 is SQIVND (reference sequence). The CDR3 spans 13 residues. V trimming: 7 bases; J trimming: 5 bases; junction bases outside the gene matches: 7.

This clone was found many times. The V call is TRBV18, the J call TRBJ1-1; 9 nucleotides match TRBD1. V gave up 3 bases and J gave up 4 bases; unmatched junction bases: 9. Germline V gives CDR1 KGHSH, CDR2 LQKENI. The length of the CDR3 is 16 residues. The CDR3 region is CASSPLTGGMSTEAFF. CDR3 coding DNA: TGTGCCAGCTCACCCCTGACAGGGGGTATGAGCACTGAAGCTTTCTTT. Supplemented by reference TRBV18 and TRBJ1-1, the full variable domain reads NAGVMQNPRHLVRRRGQEARLRCSPMKGHSHVYWYRQLPEEGLKFMVYLQKENIIDESGMPKERFSAEFPKEGPSILRIQQVVRGDSAAYFCASSPLTGGMSTEAFFGQGTRLTVV.

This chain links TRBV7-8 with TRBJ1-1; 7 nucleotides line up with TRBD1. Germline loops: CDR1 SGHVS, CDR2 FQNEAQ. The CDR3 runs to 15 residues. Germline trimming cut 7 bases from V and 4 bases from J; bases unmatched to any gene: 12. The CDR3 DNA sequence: TGTGCCAGCATTCCCCTAGGGACAGACGCCACTGAAGCTTTCTTT. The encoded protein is CASIPLGTDATEAFF.

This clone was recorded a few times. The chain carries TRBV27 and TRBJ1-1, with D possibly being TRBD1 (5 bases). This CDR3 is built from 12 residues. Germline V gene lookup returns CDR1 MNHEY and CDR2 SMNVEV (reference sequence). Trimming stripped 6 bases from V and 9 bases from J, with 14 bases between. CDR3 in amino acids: CASSVTGSQAFF. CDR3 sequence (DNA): TGTGCCAGCAGCGTAACAGGTTCCCAAGCTTTCTTT.

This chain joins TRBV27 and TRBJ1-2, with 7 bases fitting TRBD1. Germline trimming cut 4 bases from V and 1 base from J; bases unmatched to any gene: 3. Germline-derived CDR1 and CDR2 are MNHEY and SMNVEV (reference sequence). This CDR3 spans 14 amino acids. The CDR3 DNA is TGTGCCAGCAGTTACAGGGGTGTTAACTATGGCTACACCTTC. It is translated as CASSYRGVNYGYTF.

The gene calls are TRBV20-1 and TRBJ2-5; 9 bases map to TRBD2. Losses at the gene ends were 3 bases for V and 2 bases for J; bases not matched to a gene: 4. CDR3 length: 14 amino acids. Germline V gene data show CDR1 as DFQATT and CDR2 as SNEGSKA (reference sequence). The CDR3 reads CSASLLAGQETQYF. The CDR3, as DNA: TGCAGTGCTAGTTTGCTAGCGGGGCAAGAGACCCAGTACTTC.

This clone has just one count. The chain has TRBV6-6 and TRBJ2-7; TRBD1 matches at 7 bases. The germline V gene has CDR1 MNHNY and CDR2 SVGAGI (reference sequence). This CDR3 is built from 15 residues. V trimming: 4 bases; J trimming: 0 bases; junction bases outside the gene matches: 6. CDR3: CASSSRDSFSYEQYF. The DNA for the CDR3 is TGTGCCAGCAGTTCCCGGGACAGCTTCTCCTACGAGCAGTACTTC.

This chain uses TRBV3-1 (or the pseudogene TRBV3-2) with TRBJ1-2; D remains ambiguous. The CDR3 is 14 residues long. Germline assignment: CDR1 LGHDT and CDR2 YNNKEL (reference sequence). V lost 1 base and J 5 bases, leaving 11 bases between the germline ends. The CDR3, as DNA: TGTGCCAGCAGCCAAGGGCCCGGGAGGTATGGCTACACCTTC. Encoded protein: CASSQGPGRYGYTF.

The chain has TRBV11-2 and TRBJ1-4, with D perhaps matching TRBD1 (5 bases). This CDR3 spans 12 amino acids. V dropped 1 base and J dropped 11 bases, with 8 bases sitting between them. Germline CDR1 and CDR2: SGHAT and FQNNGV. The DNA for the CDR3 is TGTGCCAGCAGCTTAGCGGGGGGGAAACTGTTTTTT. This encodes CASSLAGGKLFF.

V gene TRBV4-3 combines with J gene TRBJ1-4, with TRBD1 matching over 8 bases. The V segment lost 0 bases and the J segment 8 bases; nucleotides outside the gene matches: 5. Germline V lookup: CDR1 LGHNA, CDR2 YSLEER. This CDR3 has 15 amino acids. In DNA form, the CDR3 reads TGCGCCAGCAGCCAAGAAGGACAGGGAGGAGAAAAACTGTTTTTT. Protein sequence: CASSQEGQGGEKLFF.

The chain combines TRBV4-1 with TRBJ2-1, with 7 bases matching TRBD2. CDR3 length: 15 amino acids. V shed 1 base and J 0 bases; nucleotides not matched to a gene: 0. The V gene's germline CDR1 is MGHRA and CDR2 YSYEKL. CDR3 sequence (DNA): TGCGCCAGCAGCCAAGCTAGCGGCTCCTACAATGAGCAGTTCTTC. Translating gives CASSQASGSYNEQFF.